This TCR beta chain was found in a study of T cells expressing NK-cell markers. As the method of synthesis, 5'RACE template switching with UMIs yielded TCR beta cDNA. TCRdb re-called the 5' RACE reads and catalogs CDR3 proteins one per entry, DNA excluded. The specimen's table records fewer than 400,000 distinct CDR3 sequences. With regard to this clonotype: As yet, its antigen is unknown.

Study outcomes and limitations: The same clonotypes also predominated in the CD3+CD56-NKG2C+ fraction of a handful of donors. Top CD8+ clonotypes included the dominant CD3+CD56+NKG2C+ clonotypes in a handful of donors.

Looked up from germline, CDR1 is SGHAT and CDR2 is FQNNGV. The CDR3 is 17 residues long. The receptor was isolated from a man aged 18-75 years in good health. This chain connects TRBV11-2 to TRBJ2-1; without DNA, the TCRdb call of TRBD1 cannot be checked. Sequencing was done on a sample of blood T cells: a sorted CD56 or NKG2C T cell subset, CD4+ or CD8+ T cells, or bulk PBMC T cells (not recorded which). CDR3 residues: CASSLPGGGATSHEQFF.